The clone carrying this TCR beta chain was seen a few times. Antigen specificity is unknown. Compared with germline, one end of the junction differs, possibly owing to a read error. Healthy individuals who donated bone marrow served as the donors. This specimen belongs to a study of cytomegalovirus exposure and HLA in healthy donors. This PCR relied on a set of 60 Vbeta primers and 13 Jbeta primers. Some clones are missing from TCRdb's copy, which holds only in-frame ones; the method was immunoSEQ multiplex PCR. The table includes 200,000 to 250,000 clones, around three quarters detected once. Study conclusions and caveats: Later examination showed HLA-associated TCR beta chains had greater clonal expansion than equally common others.

Germline values: CDR1 SEHNR, CDR2 FQNEAQ (reference sequence). The CDR3 runs to 14 residues. Input material: PBMCs. The chain is built from TRBV7-9 and TRBJ1-5; D is unclear. The source of this sequence is a man aged 35 to 55 in good health and CMV-seronegative. The CDR3 DNA sequence: TGTTCCAGCAGCTTGTCCGACGGGAATCAGCCCCAGCATTTT. Translating it yields CSSSLSDGNQPQHF.